These 20 T cell receptor beta chains were sequenced from one sample in a study of technical replicates of blood from a handful of donors. Method: immunoSEQ multiplex PCR; TCRdb's copy keeps in-frame clones and lacks some. This sample carries 67,000 or so clones, 95% of them seen once, and the ten largest clones take around 0.24%. Specimen: T cells isolated from PBMCs. The source is a human donor in good health.

This clone is a singleton in its sample. The rearrangement uses TRBV15 and TRBJ1-5, with 9 nucleotides matching TRBD1. The CDR3 is made up of 17 amino acids. CDR1 LNHNV and CDR2 YYDKDF come from the germline V gene (reference sequence). Trimming took 3 bases from V and 6 from J; bases not matched to a gene: 12. The CDR3 here is CATSSRGTGISSQPQHF. The CDR3 DNA sequence: TGTGCCACCAGCAGCCGAGGGACAGGGATTTCAAGTCAGCCCCAGCATTTT.

This rearrangement joins TRBV11-3 to TRBJ1-1; D uncertain. CDR1 SGHNT and CDR2 YENEEA come from the germline V gene. The CDR3 is 11 amino acids. The ends were cut back, 0 bases at V and 6 bases at J, with 2 bases in the middle. The CDR3 sequence is CASSLDSEAFF. CDR3 nucleotides: TGTGCCAGCAGCTTAGACTCTGAAGCTTTCTTT. Together with reference TRBV11-3 and TRBJ1-1, the CDR3 gives the full variable domain: EAGVVQSPRYKIIEKKQPVAFWCNPISGHNTLYWYLQNLGQGPELLIRYENEEAVDDSQLPKDRFSAERLKGVDSTLKIQPAELGDSAVYLCASSLDSEAFFGQGTRLTVV.

CDR3 sequence: CASSYGALEQYF. The DNA for the CDR3 is TGTGCCAGCAGTTACGGGGCCTTAGAGCAGTACTTC. The chain links TRBV6-6 to TRBJ2-7; TRBD1 might be the D (5 bases). The CDR3 consists of 12 residues. The germline V and J ends were trimmed by 2 bases and 7 bases, with 9 bases remaining between them. Germline values: CDR1 MNHNY, CDR2 SVGAGI (reference sequence).

V gene TRBV11-3 combines with J gene TRBJ2-3; 7 positions agree with TRBD2. The CDR3 runs 14 residues. The trim removed 5 bases at V and 3 bases at J, leaving 5 bases unmatched. From germline, CDR1 is SGHNT and CDR2 YENEEA. For the CDR3, the DNA is TGTGCCAGCAGCATTGGGCGGGGGACAGATACGCAGTATTTT. Translating it yields CASSIGRGTDTQYF.

The rearrangement joins TRBV28 to TRBJ1-2; D gene unclear. V lost 4 bases and J 4 bases, leaving 13 bases between the germline ends. Germline V gene sequence: CDR1 MDHEN, CDR2 SYDVKM. The CDR3 contains 14 residues. This CDR3 is CASSSPSGPYGYTF. The CDR3 DNA is TGTGCCAGCAGTTCCCCCAGCGGGCCCTATGGCTACACCTTC.

CDR3 DNA: TGCAGCGTTGAAACCTTCGAGGTCGGGGGATATGAGCAGTTCTTC. Protein product: CSVETFEVGGYEQFF. The J gene is TRBJ2-1, the V gene TRBV29-1; possible D gene TRBD2, 6 bases. CDR1 is SQVTM and CDR2 is ANQGSEA in the germline V gene. CDR3 size: 15 residues. Trimming pared 2 bases from V and 8 bases from J, leaving 19 bases between.

This rearrangement joins TRBV4-1 to TRBJ1-5; D not certain. The germline V gene has CDR1 MGHRA and CDR2 YSYEKL. The CDR3 is 13 amino acids. V lost 4 bases and J lost 2, with 6 bases in between. The chain's CDR3 is CASSPPGNQPQHF. The CDR3 nucleotides read TGCGCCAGCAGCCCCCCCGGCAATCAGCCCCAGCATTTT.

CDR3 nucleotide sequence: TGTGCCAGCAGCAAGGGTAGCGGGGGGGCACACAATGAGCAGTTCTTC. Amino acid sequence: CASSKGSGGAHNEQFF. This chain uses TRBV4-2 with TRBJ2-1; 11 bases match TRBD2. This CDR3 is built from 16 residues. Trimming at V came to 5 bases and at J to 5 bases, leaving 8 bases not matched to a gene. Germline assignment: CDR1 LGHNA and CDR2 YNFKEQ.

The chain couples TRBV27 to TRBJ1-3; tentative D call: TRBD1 (5 bases). The CDR3 sequence is 15 residues long. Between the trimmed V and J ends, which lost 4 bases and 0 bases, there was a span of 10 bases. Germline loops: CDR1 MNHEY, CDR2 SMNVEV (reference sequence). The CDR3 is CASSWGPPSGNTIYF. CDR3 in DNA: TGTGCCAGCAGTTGGGGCCCCCCCTCTGGAAACACCATATATTTT.

The rearrangement joins TRBV7-9 to TRBJ1-1, with 11 bases lining up with TRBD1. The length of the CDR3 is 17 residues. With V trimmed by 5 bases and J by 1 base, 9 bases remained unmatched. Germline assignment: CDR1 SEHNR and CDR2 FQNEAQ (reference sequence). In DNA form, the CDR3 reads TGTGCCAGCAGCGTCCGGACAGGGGGCGCAACGAACACTGAAGCTTTCTTT. It translates to CASSVRTGGATNTEAFF.

The chain couples TRBV5-4 to TRBJ2-7; D not resolved. Germline assignment: CDR1 SGHNT and CDR2 YYREEE (reference sequence). Trimming removed 3 bases from V and 5 bases from J, with 6 bases in between. There are 11 residues in the CDR3. The CDR3 loop is CASSSLHEQYF. The CDR3 DNA reads as TGTGCCAGCAGCTCTCTTCACGAGCAGTACTTC.

This chain joins TRBV5-1 and TRBJ2-7, with TRBD2 identical over 8 bases. Germline CDR1 and CDR2: SGHRS and YFSETQ. The CDR3 loop spans 16 amino acids. J gave up 7 bases and V 1 base, and 13 bases lay outside the gene matches. CDR3 coding DNA: TGCGCCAGCAGCTTGTTCGGGGGGGCTGCAGGGAGGGAGCAGTACTTC. Translated: CASSLFGGAAGREQYF.

The chain uses TRBV5-1 and TRBJ1-6, with a tentative D call TRBD1 (5 bases). CDR3 length: 15 amino acids. V gave up 0 bases and J gave up 9 bases, with 13 bases separating them. In germline, CDR1 is SGHRS, CDR2 YFSETQ. The CDR3 DNA reads as TGCGCCAGCAGCTTGGGATCGGGGGTGGGTTCACCCCTCCACTTT. Residues: CASSLGSGVGSPLHF.

CDR3 nucleotides: TGCGCCAGCAGCTTGGATCGGGGGGCGCGGGGCTACACCTTC. As protein: CASSLDRGARGYTF. J is TRBJ1-2 and V is TRBV5-1, with a weak D call TRBD1 (6 bases). V was trimmed by 0 bases and J by 8 bases, leaving 14 bases between them. The V gene's germline CDR1 is SGHRS and CDR2 YFSETQ. This CDR3 comprises 14 residues. The full variable domain, its missing parts supplied by reference TRBV5-1 and TRBJ1-2, is KAGVTQTPRYLIKTRGQQVTLSCSPISGHRSVSWYQQTPGQGLQFLFEYFSETQRNKGNFPGRFSGRQFSNSRSEMNVSTLELGDSALYLCASSLDRGARGYTFGSGTRLTVV.

The chain uses TRBV6-1 and TRBJ2-1; unclear D gene. The ends were cut back, 0 bases at V and 0 bases at J, with 12 bases in the middle. The CDR3 has 17 residues. Germline V gene lookup returns CDR1 MNHNS and CDR2 SASEGT. The CDR3 nucleotides are TGTGCCAGCAGTGAAGCGGGCAGGTTAAGCTCCTACAATGAGCAGTTCTTC. This translates into CASSEAGRLSSYNEQFF.

This chain uses TRBV5-4 with TRBJ1-2, with a weak D call TRBD1 (5 bases). This CDR3 is built from 14 residues. Germline values: CDR1 SGHNT, CDR2 YYREEE (reference sequence). Trimming removed 0 bases from V and 8 bases from J, with 14 bases in between. The CDR3 sequence is CASSLGGAGRGYTF. Here the CDR3 DNA reads TGTGCCAGCAGCTTGGGTGGGGCGGGGAGGGGCTACACCTTC.

V is TRBV7-6 and J is TRBJ1-5, with TRBD1 identical over 8 bases. The CDR3 runs to 15 residues. V was pared by 1 base and J by 2 bases, with 1 base of the junction left unmatched. Per germline, CDR1 SGHVS and CDR2 FNYEAQ. The CDR3 reads CASSLGQGRNQPQHF. The CDR3 bases are TGTGCCAGCAGCTTAGGACAGGGGCGCAATCAGCCCCAGCATTTT.

The rearrangement uses TRBV4-2 and TRBJ2-5, with 12 bases aligning to TRBD2. The V gene end was trimmed by 4 bases and the J gene end by 3 bases; junction bases not matched to a gene: 12. Germline assignment: CDR1 LGHNA and CDR2 YNFKEQ. There are 18 residues in the CDR3. The CDR3 DNA is TGTGCCAGCAGCCTCTCCTCCCCACTAGCGGGGGGAAAAGAGACCCAGTACTTC. Encoded protein: CASSLSSPLAGGKETQYF.

J is TRBJ1-2 and V is TRBV27; perhaps TRBD1 as D (6 bases). Trimming took off 5 bases at V and 4 bases at J, with 11 bases between the two ends. The CDR3 length is 13 residues. Per the germline V gene, CDR1 is MNHEY and CDR2 is SMNVEV (reference sequence). CDR3 residues: CASSPGQTYGYTF. The CDR3 nucleotides read TGTGCCAGCAGTCCCGGACAGACCTATGGCTACACCTTC.

This rearrangement joins TRBV28 to TRBJ1-1; D ambiguous. V was clipped by 3 bases and J by 0 bases, with 11 bases between them. The CDR3 extends over 15 amino acids. Germline assignment: CDR1 MDHEN and CDR2 SYDVKM. In DNA, the CDR3 is TGTGCCAGCAGTTTCCACAGTAAAATGAACACTGAAGCTTTCTTT. Its translation is CASSFHSKMNTEAFF.